These T cell receptor beta chains were read from a single sample in a study of response to subunit inactivated influenza vaccine. Via MiXCR, TCRdb re-called the RT-PCR reads, giving one row per CDR3 protein. The sample records about 540,000 distinct CDR3 sequences, around 25% being singletons. This same sample was also taken into another study, of T cells expressing NK-cell markers.

Here the sequenced sample was CD4+ T cells sorted from PBMCs, taken 11 to 12 days after vaccination. These receptors were collected from a man in his fifties who received an inactivated influenza vaccine. Both conserved end residues are part of each CDR3. Fields, in order: J gene, V gene, D gene, clone size, CDR3 protein, CDR3 DNA. A D gene is named only where the DNA matches it firmly. The size field is filled for only some rows; it gives once, few, many or a size class.

>TRBJ2-3|TRBV7-2|.|.
CASSLVSFGRAADTQYF
TGTGCCAGCAGCTTAGTTAGTTTCGGCAGGGCGGCAGATACGCAGTATTTT
>TRBJ1-5|TRBV12-3/TRBV12-4|TRBD1|many
CASSWTGDQPQHF
TGTGCCAGCAGTTGGACAGGTGATCAGCCCCAGCATTTT
>TRBJ1-4|TRBV7-2|.|.
CASSLTPTEINEKLFF
TGTGCCAGCAGCTTAACCCCGACAGAAATTAATGAAAAACTGTTTTTT
>TRBJ1-5|TRBV20-1|TRBD1|.
CSASFPGQGTNQPQHF
TGCAGTGCTAGTTTTCCGGGACAGGGGACCAATCAGCCCCAGCATTTT
>TRBJ2-3|TRBV11-2|.|.
CASSRFGGISTDTQYF
TGTGCCAGCAGCCGTTTTGGCGGGATTAGCACAGATACGCAGTATTTT
>TRBJ2-1|TRBV7-8|TRBD2|few
CASSRTGVGAGGGEQFF
TGTGCCAGCAGCCGGACGGGTGTCGGAGCGGGAGGGGGTGAGCAGTTCTTC
>TRBJ2-1|TRBV5-5|TRBD2|.
CASSFPLAGGNYNEQFF
TGTGCCAGCAGCTTCCCACTAGCGGGAGGGAACTACAATGAGCAGTTCTTC
>TRBJ1-5|TRBV6-1|TRBD1|few
CASSADSGGRSNQPQHF
TGTGCCAGCAGTGCAGATTCAGGGGGCCGGAGCAATCAGCCCCAGCATTTT
>TRBJ2-1|TRBV4-1|.|few
CASSQGDGVGNNEQFF
TGCGCCAGCAGCCAAGGGGACGGGGTTGGGAACAATGAGCAGTTCTTC
>TRBJ2-7|TRBV3-1|TRBD1|.
CASSQETGITFSYEQYF
TGTGCCAGCAGCCAGGAGACAGGGATTACGTTTTCCTACGAGCAGTACTTC
>TRBJ2-7|TRBV5-5|.|.
CASSLTGNPPNEQYF
TGTGCCAGCAGCCTTACAGGGAACCCGCCCAACGAGCAGTACTTC
>TRBJ2-7|TRBV4-2|.|few
CASSQGRFYEQYF
TGTGCCAGCAGCCAAGGCAGATTCTACGAGCAGTACTTC
>TRBJ2-2|TRBV12-3/TRBV12-4|.|many
CASSRQHDTGELFF
TGTGCCAGCAGCCGACAGCACGACACCGGGGAGCTGTTTTTT
>TRBJ2-5|TRBV2|.|.
CASTHPGGETQYF
TGTGCCAGCACCCACCCGGGGGGCGAGACCCAGTACTTC
>TRBJ2-7|TRBV18|TRBD1|.
CASSRDRNEQYF
TGTGCCAGCTCCCGGGACAGGAACGAGCAGTACTTC
>TRBJ2-4|TRBV20-1|.|few
CSAPEGFDKNIQYF
TGCAGTGCTCCGGAGGGGTTTGACAAAAACATTCAGTACTTC
>TRBJ2-5|TRBV29-1|.|once
CSAGRHEETQYF
TGCAGCGCTGGACGGCACGAAGAGACCCAGTACTTC
>TRBJ2-2|TRBV6-2/TRBV6-3|.|.
CASQKGTANTGELFF
TGTGCCAGCCAAAAGGGGACGGCGAACACCGGGGAGCTGTTTTTT
>TRBJ1-5|TRBV7-2|.|.
CASSFFSQPQHF
TGTGCCAGCAGCTTCTTCAGTCAGCCCCAGCATTTT
>TRBJ1-1|TRBV20-1|.|.
CSATRGHGNTEAFF
TGCAGTGCCACAAGGGGCCATGGGAACACTGAAGCTTTCTTT
>TRBJ2-5|TRBV20-1|.|many
CSARRRAGETQYF
TGCAGTGCTAGAAGAAGGGCGGGAGAGACCCAGTACTTC
>TRBJ2-7|TRBV5-1|.|.
CASSLGDNSYEQYF
TGCGCCAGCAGCTTGGGTGACAACTCCTACGAGCAGTACTTC
>TRBJ2-2|TRBV7-3|TRBD2|.
CASSESGTSDGELFF
TGTGCCAGCAGCGAATCCGGGACTAGCGACGGGGAGCTGTTTTTT
>TRBJ2-1|TRBV18|.|few
CASSPRFESSYNEQFF
TGTGCCAGCTCACCACGGTTTGAGAGCTCCTACAATGAGCAGTTCTTC
>TRBJ2-3|TRBV10-3|.|.
CAISDPSRGTDTQYF
TGTGCCATCAGTGACCCTAGTCGGGGCACAGATACGCAGTATTTT
>TRBJ1-2|TRBV7-9|TRBD1|many
CASSRDRNYGYTF
TGTGCCAGCAGCCGGGACAGAAACTATGGCTACACCTTC
>TRBJ1-3|TRBV12-3/TRBV12-4|.|few
CASSLSGVVTGNTIYF
TGTGCCAGCAGTTTATCTGGGGTGGTCACTGGAAACACCATATATTTT
>TRBJ1-2|TRBV15|TRBD1|few
CATSRDRDGQDF
TGTGCCACCAGCAGAGACCGGGACGGACAGGACTTC
>TRBJ2-5|TRBV12-3/TRBV12-4|TRBD2|many
CASSSAGTSSETQYF
TGTGCCAGCAGCTCCGCCGGGACTAGCAGCGAGACCCAGTACTTC
>TRBJ1-2|TRBV20-1|TRBD1|.
CSARVQGANGYTF
TGCAGTGCTAGAGTTCAGGGGGCAAATGGCTACACCTTC
>TRBJ2-7|TRBV7-7|TRBD2|few
CASSPGVAGPYSPYEQYF
TGTGCCAGCAGCCCGGGGGTAGCGGGCCCTTACAGTCCCTACGAGCAGTACTTC
>TRBJ2-5|TRBV11-3|TRBD2|few
CASSLGGLADAQETQYF
TGTGCCAGCAGCTTGGGGGGACTAGCGGATGCCCAAGAGACCCAGTACTTC
>TRBJ2-7|TRBV5-1|TRBD2|few
CASSPQVGGSASGYEQYF
TGCGCCAGCAGCCCGCAGGTCGGGGGATCGGCTAGCGGCTACGAGCAGTACTTC
>TRBJ2-7|TRBV30|TRBD2|many
CAWTTGLAGGNEQYF
TGTGCCTGGACAACGGGACTAGCGGGAGGGAACGAGCAGTACTTC
>TRBJ1-1|TRBV12-3/TRBV12-4|.|many
CASSARSWSLGTEAFF
TGTGCCAGCAGCGCCAGGTCGTGGAGTCTTGGCACTGAAGCTTTCTTT
>TRBJ2-2|TRBV10-3|TRBD1|few
CAISQTGVVSGELFF
TGTGCCATCAGTCAGACAGGGGTTGTTTCCGGGGAGCTGTTTTTT
>TRBJ1-1|TRBV5-1|.|.
CASSLDPAGLNTEAFF
TGCGCCAGCAGCTTGGATCCTGCGGGGCTGAACACTGAAGCTTTCTTT